This T cell receptor beta chain was sequenced during a study of T cell responses to AZD1222 COVID-19 vaccine. The repertoire was sequenced with immunoSEQ multiplex PCR; TCRdb's copy has only in-frame clones and lacks some. This repertoire shows tens of thousands of clones, around 90% found once; its top ten account for 5.8%. V lost 7 bases and J lost 5, with 17 bases in between. The germline V gene encodes CDR1 MDHEN and CDR2 SYDVKM. This CDR3 spans 15 amino acids. The chain combines TRBV28 with TRBJ2-2; D could derive from TRBD1 or TRBD2 (5 bases each). Source: peripheral blood, taken on day 0 of AZD1222 vaccination. The sequence came from an adult in good health. The CDR3 DNA follows: TGTGCCAGCATAAAGATGTGGGGCGGGACCGGGGAGCTGTTTTTT. Protein product: CASIKMWGGTGELFF. Variable domain in full (rest from reference TRBV28 and TRBJ2-2): DVKVTQSSRYLVKRTGEKVFLECVQDMDHENMFWYRQDPGLGLRLIYFSYDVKMKEKGDIPEGYSVSREKKERFSLILESASTNQTSMYLCASIKMWGGTGELFFGEGSRLTVL.